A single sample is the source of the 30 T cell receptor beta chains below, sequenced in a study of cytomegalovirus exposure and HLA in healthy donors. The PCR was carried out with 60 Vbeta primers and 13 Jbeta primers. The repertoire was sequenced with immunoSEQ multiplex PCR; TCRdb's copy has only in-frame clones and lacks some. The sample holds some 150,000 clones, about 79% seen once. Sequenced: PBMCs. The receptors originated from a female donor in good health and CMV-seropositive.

The chain's CDR3 is CASSTGGSRDANGYTF. The CDR3 DNA reads as TGTGCCAGCAGCACGGGGGGGAGCAGGGATGCGAATGGCTACACCTTC. The J gene is TRBJ1-2, the V gene TRBV7-2; the D gene is possibly TRBD1 (5 bases). The ends were cut back, 5 bases at V and 6 bases at J, with 22 bases in the middle. There are 16 residues in the CDR3. Germline V gene data show CDR1 as SGHTA and CDR2 as FQGNSA.

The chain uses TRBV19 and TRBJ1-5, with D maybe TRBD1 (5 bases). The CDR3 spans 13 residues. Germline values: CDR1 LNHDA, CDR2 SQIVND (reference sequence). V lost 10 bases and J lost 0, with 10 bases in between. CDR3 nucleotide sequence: TGTGCCACCCAGGGTATTAGCAATCAGCCCCAGCATTTT. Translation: CATQGISNQPQHF.

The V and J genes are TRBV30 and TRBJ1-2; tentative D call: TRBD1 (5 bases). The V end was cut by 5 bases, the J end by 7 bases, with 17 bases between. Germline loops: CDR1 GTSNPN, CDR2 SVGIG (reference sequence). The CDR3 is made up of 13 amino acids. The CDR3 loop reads CAWDRIQLRGYTF. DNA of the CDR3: TGTGCCTGGGACAGAATTCAACTACGTGGCTACACCTTC.

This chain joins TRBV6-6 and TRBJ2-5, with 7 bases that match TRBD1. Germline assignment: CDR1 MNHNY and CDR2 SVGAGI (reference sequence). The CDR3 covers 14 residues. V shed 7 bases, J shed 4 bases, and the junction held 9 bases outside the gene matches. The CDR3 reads CASTGRDRGETQYF. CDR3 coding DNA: TGTGCCAGCACCGGCCGGGACAGAGGAGAGACCCAGTACTTC.

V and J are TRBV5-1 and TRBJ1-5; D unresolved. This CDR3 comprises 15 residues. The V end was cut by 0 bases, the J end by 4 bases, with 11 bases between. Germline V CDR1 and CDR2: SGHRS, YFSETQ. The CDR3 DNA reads TGCGCCAGCAGCTTGGAGCCAGACAAAAATCAGCCCCAGCATTTT. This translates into CASSLEPDKNQPQHF.

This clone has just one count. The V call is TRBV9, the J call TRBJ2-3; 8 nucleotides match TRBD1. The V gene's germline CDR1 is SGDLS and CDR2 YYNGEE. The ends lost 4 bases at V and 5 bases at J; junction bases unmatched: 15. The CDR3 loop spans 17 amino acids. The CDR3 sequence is CASSLFDRTGSQDTQYF. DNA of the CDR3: TGTGCCAGCAGCTTATTTGATCGGACAGGGAGTCAAGATACGCAGTATTTT.

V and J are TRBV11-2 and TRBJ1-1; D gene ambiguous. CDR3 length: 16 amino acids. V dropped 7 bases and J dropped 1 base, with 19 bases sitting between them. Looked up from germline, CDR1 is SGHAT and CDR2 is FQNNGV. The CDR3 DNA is TGTGCCAGCATCACTAGGGTGGGCGGCCCGAACACTGAAGCTTTCTTT. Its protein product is CASITRVGGPNTEAFF.

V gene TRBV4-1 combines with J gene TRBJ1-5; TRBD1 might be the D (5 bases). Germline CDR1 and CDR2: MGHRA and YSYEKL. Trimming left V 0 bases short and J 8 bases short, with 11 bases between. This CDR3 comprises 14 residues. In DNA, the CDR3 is TGCGCCAGCAGCCAAGATGGGGGGAGAGAGCCCCAGCATTTT. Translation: CASSQDGGREPQHF.

As DNA, the CDR3 is TGTGCCAGTAGCTTCGAGGGCCTGATCACCGGGGAGCTGTTTTTT. Amino acids: CASSFEGLITGELFF. The V and J genes are TRBV19 and TRBJ2-2, with a weak D call TRBD2 (5 bases). Per the germline V gene, CDR1 is LNHDA and CDR2 is SQIVND (reference sequence). The V and J ends lost 6 bases and 4 bases respectively, with 15 bases between them. This CDR3 contains 15 residues.

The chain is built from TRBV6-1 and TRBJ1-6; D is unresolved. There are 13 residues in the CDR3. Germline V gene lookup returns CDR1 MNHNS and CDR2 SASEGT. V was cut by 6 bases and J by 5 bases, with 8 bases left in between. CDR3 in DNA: TGTGCCAGCAGCCCCAGTGATAATTCACCCCTCCACTTT. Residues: CASSPSDNSPLHF.

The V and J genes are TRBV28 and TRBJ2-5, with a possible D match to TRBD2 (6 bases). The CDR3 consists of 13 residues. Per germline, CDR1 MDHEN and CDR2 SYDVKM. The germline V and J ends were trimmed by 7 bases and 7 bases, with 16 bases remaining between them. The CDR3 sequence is CASIGGTRGTQYF. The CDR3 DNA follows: TGTGCCAGCATAGGAGGGACTCGGGGGACCCAGTACTTC. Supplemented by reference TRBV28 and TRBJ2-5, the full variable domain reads DVKVTQSSRYLVKRTGEKVFLECVQDMDHENMFWYRQDPGLGLRLIYFSYDVKMKEKGDIPEGYSVSREKKERFSLILESASTNQTSMYLCASIGGTRGTQYFGPGTRLLVL.

The CDR3 region has the DNA TGTGCCAGCAGCCCCAGCGGGGGGGCCTACAATGAGCAGTTCTTC. The encoded protein is CASSPSGGAYNEQFF. The chain couples TRBV6-5 to TRBJ2-1; 10 bases agree with TRBD2. Looked up from germline, CDR1 is MNHEY and CDR2 is SVGAGI. The CDR3 is 15 amino acids. V lost 6 bases, J lost 2 bases, and 4 bases stayed unmatched.

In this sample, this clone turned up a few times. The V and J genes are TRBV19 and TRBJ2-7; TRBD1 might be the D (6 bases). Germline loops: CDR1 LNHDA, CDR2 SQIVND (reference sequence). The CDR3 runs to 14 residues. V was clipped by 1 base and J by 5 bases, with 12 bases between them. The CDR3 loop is CASSIGAGVDEQYF. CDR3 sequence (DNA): TGTGCCAGTAGTATAGGGGCAGGGGTGGACGAGCAGTACTTC.

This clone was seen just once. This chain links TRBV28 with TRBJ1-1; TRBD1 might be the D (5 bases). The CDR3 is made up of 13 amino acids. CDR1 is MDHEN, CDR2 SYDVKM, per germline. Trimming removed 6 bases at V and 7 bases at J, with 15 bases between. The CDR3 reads CASRVGGVGEAFF. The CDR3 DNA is TGTGCCAGCAGGGTCGGGGGGGTCGGTGAAGCTTTCTTT. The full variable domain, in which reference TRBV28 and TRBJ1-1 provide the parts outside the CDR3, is DVKVTQSSRYLVKRTGEKVFLECVQDMDHENMFWYRQDPGLGLRLIYFSYDVKMKEKGDIPEGYSVSREKKERFSLILESASTNQTSMYLCASRVGGVGEAFFGQGTRLTVV.

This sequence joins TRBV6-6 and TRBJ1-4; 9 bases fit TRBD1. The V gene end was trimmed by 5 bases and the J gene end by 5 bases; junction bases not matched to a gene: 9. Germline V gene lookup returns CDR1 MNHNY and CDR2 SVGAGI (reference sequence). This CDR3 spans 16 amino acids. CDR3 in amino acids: CASSRHIDRGNEKLFF. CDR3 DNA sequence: TGTGCCAGCAGTCGACATATTGACAGGGGGAATGAAAAACTGTTTTTT.

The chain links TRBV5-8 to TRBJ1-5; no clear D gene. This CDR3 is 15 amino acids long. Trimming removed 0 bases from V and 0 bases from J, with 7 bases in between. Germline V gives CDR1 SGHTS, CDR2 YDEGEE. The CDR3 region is CASSLAIGSNQPQHF. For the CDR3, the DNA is TGTGCCAGCAGCTTGGCTATCGGTAGCAATCAGCCCCAGCATTTT.

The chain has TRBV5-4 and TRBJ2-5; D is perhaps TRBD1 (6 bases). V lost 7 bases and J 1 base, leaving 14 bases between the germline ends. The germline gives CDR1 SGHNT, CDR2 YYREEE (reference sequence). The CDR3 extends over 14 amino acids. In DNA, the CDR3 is TGTGCCAGCCGCTCAGGGGCCATCCAAGAGACCCAGTACTTC. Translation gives CASRSGAIQETQYF.

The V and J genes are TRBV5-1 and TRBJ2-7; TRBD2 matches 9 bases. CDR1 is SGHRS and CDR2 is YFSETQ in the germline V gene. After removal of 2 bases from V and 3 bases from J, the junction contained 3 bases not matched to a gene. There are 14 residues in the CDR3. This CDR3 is CASSLGSGGYEQYF. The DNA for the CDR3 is TGCGCCAGCAGCTTAGGTAGCGGGGGCTACGAGCAGTACTTC.

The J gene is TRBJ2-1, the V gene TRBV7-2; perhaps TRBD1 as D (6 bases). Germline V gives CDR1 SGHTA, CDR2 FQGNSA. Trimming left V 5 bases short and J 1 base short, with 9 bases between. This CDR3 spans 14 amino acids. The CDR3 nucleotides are TGTGCCAGCAGCCCCGACAGGTCCTACAATGAGCAGTTCTTC. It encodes CASSPDRSYNEQFF. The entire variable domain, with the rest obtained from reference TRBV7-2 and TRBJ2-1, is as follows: GAGVSQSPSNKVTEKGKDVELRCDPISGHTALYWYRQSLGQGLEFLIYFQGNSAPDKSGLPSDRFSAERTGGSVSTLTIQRTQQEDSAVYLCASSPDRSYNEQFFGPGTRLTVL.

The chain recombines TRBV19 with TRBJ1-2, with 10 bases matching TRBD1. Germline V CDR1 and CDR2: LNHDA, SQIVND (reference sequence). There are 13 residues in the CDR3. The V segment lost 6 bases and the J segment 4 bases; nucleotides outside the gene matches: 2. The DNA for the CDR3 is TGTGCCAGTAGAGGGGACAGGGGCTATGGCTACACCTTC. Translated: CASRGDRGYGYTF.

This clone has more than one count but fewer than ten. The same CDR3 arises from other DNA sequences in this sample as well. CDR3 region: CASSRTSGAQETQYF. Written as DNA, the CDR3 is TGTGCCAGCTCAAGGACTAGCGGGGCTCAAGAGACCCAGTACTTC. The chain is built from TRBV18 and TRBJ2-5; TRBD2 agrees at 12 bases. The J segment lost 2 bases and the V segment lost 5 bases, leaving 3 bases of the junction unmatched. CDR3 length: 15 residues. Germline-derived CDR1 and CDR2 are KGHSH and LQKENI.

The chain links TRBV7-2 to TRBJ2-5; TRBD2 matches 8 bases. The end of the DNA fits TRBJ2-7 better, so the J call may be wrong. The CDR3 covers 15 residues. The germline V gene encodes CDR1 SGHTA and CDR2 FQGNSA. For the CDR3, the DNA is TGTGCCAGCAGCTTAGCGGCAAGCGGGGGCTACGAGCAGTACTTC. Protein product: CASSLAASGGYEQYF.

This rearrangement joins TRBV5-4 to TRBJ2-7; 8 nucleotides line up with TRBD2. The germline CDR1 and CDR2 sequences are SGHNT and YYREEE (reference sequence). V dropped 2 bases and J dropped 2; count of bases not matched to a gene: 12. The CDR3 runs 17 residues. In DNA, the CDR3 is TGTGCCAGCAGCTTTTCATTGGCGGGGGGAGTCCCCTACGAGCAGTACTTC. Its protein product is CASSFSLAGGVPYEQYF.

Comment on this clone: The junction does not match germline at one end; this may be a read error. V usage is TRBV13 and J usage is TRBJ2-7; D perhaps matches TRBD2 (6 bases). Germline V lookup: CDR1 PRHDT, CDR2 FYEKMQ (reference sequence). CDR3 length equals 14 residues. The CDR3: CANSLGLPEGEQYF. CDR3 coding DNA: TGTGCCAACAGCTTAGGACTACCCGAGGGCGAGCAGTACTTC.

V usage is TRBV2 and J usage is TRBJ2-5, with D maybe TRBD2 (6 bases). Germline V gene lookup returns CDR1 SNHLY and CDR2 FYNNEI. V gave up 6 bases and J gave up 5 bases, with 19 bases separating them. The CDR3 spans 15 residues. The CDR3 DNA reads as TGTGCCAGCAGGCCCAGGGCGGGGTTGTGGGAGACCCAGTACTTC. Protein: CASRPRAGLWETQYF.

Written as DNA, the CDR3 is TGCGCCAGCAGCGGGGGGACAGGGATGAACACTGAAGCTTTCTTT. It codes for CASSGGTGMNTEAFF. This rearrangement joins TRBV5-1 to TRBJ1-1, with TRBD1 matching 9 bases. V gave up 4 bases and J gave up 0 bases; unmatched junction bases: 4. Per the germline V gene, CDR1 is SGHRS and CDR2 is YFSETQ. The CDR3 length is 15 residues.

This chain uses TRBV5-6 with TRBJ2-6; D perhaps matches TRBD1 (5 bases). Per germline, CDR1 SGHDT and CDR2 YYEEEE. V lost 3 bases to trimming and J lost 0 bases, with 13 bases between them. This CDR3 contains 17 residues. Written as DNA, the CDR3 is TGTGCCAGCAGCTCGCAGGGTATAGACTCTGGGGCCAACGTCCTGACTTTC. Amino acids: CASSSQGIDSGANVLTF.

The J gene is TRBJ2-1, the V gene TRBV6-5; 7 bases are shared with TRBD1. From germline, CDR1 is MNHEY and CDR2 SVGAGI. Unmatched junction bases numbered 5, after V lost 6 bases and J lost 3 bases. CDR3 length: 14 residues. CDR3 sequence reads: CASSRQGNYNEQFF. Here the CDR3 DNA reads TGTGCCAGCAGCCGACAGGGAAACTACAATGAGCAGTTCTTC.

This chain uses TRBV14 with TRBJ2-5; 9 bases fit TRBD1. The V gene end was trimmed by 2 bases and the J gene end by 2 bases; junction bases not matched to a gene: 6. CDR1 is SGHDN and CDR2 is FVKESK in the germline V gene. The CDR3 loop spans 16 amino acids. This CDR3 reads CASSQIGTGNQETQYF. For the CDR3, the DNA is TGTGCCAGCAGCCAAATCGGGACAGGGAATCAAGAGACCCAGTACTTC.

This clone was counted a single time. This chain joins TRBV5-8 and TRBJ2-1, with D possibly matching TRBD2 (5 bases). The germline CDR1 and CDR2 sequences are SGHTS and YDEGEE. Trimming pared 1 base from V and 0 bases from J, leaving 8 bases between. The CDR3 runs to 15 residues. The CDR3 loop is CASSLSGNSYNEQFF. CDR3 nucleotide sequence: TGTGCCAGCAGCTTGTCGGGGAACTCCTACAATGAGCAGTTCTTC.